These 15 T cell receptor beta chains were all obtained from the same sample, sequenced in a study of OX40 agonist ivuxolimab in advanced cancers. This table comes from immunoSEQ multiplex PCR, and its TCRdb copy is limited to in-frame clones, with some not included. The repertoire consists of roughly 46,000 clones, with around 84% occurring once and the leading ten covering 2% to 3%. The sequencing here drew on CD4+ or CD8+ T cells sorted from blood, taken in a trial of the OX40 agonist ivuxolimab. Every receptor here comes from an adult with an advanced solid tumor such as melanoma, head and neck, liver or kidney cancer.

This chain uses TRBV19 with TRBJ2-7; 7 bases are a match to TRBD1. This CDR3 spans 14 amino acids. Trimming at V came to 7 bases and at J to 2 bases, leaving 8 bases not matched to a gene. CDR1 LNHDA and CDR2 SQIVND come from the germline V gene (reference sequence). The CDR3 DNA reads as TGTGCCAGTATGCCGGGACAGCAGGCCTACGAGCAGTACTTC. Its translation: CASMPGQQAYEQYF.

This clone was picked up a small number of times. The chain has TRBV6-5 and TRBJ2-1; D is undetermined. The CDR3 length is 15 residues. The V end lost 2 bases, the J end lost 0 bases, and 8 bases lay between the germline ends. Germline V gene data show CDR1 as MNHEY and CDR2 as SVGAGI. The CDR3 nucleotides read TGTGCCAGCAGTTACGACGTAAGCTCCTACAATGAGCAGTTCTTC. It translates to CASSYDVSSYNEQFF.

This sequence joins TRBV11-2 and TRBJ2-7; 8 bases are a match to TRBD2. Germline V lookup: CDR1 SGHAT, CDR2 FQNNGV. The trim removed 2 bases at V and 7 bases at J, leaving 4 bases unmatched. The CDR3 runs 13 residues. As DNA, the CDR3 is TGTGCCAGCAGCTTACAGCGGGAGTTAGAGCAGTACTTC. It codes for CASSLQRELEQYF.

This clone was recorded only once. The genes are TRBV5-1 and TRBJ2-1; D tentatively fits TRBD1 or TRBD2 (5 bases each). Germline V gives CDR1 SGHRS, CDR2 YFSETQ. The CDR3 is 15 amino acids. The V and J ends lost 4 bases and 3 bases respectively, with 14 bases between them. As DNA, the CDR3 is TGCGCCAGCAGCCCGAGGGGTGATGGCTACAATGAGCAGTTCTTC. As protein: CASSPRGDGYNEQFF.

The chain employs TRBV2 and TRBJ2-3; 8 bases fit TRBD2. Looked up from germline, CDR1 is SNHLY and CDR2 is FYNNEI. There are 18 residues in the CDR3. J gave up 1 base and V 3 bases, and 12 bases lay outside the gene matches. CDR3 DNA: TGTGCCAGCAGTGATGGAGCGGGAGTGGGCTCTGGCACAGATACGCAGTATTTT. It codes for CASSDGAGVGSGTDTQYF.

The rearrangement uses TRBV6-5 and TRBJ1-5; no clear D. The V and J ends lost 6 bases and 1 base respectively, with 10 bases between them. This CDR3 contains 14 residues. CDR1 MNHEY and CDR2 SVGAGI come from the germline V gene. The CDR3 DNA is TGTGCCAGCAGGCGGGGAGGAAGCAATCAGCCCCAGCATTTT. This sequence encodes CASRRGGSNQPQHF.

The chain has TRBV4-2 and TRBJ1-2, with D uncertain. The CDR3 is made up of 13 amino acids. Germline CDR1 LGHNA, CDR2 YNFKEQ. Trimming left V 5 bases short and J 3 bases short, with 10 bases between. This chain's CDR3 is CASSLGGDYGYTF. CDR3 bases: TGTGCCAGCAGCTTGGGCGGAGACTATGGCTACACCTTC.

V usage is TRBV11-3 and J usage is TRBJ2-2; the D gene is possibly TRBD2 (6 bases). Between the trimmed V and J ends, which lost 5 bases and 3 bases, there was a span of 7 bases. Looked up from germline, CDR1 is SGHNT and CDR2 is YENEEA. The CDR3 is 13 amino acids. CDR3 loop: CASSRDYTGELFF. CDR3 sequence (DNA): TGTGCCAGCAGCCGGGACTACACCGGGGAGCTGTTTTTT.

The gene calls are TRBV4-3 and TRBJ2-3; TRBD2 agrees at 10 bases. The V and J ends lost 0 bases and 5 bases, in that order; junction bases with no gene match: 5. Per the germline V gene, CDR1 is LGHNA and CDR2 is YSLEER. The CDR3 consists of 16 residues. CDR3 sequence: CASSQDSVAGGDTQYF. CDR3 coding DNA: TGCGCCAGCAGCCAAGATTCCGTAGCGGGGGGAGATACGCAGTATTTT.

This chain joins TRBV5-1 and TRBJ2-7, with D perhaps matching TRBD1 or TRBD2 (5 bases each). The CDR3 covers 14 residues. Trimming took 0 bases from V and 5 from J, leaving 12 bases between them. Germline CDR1 SGHRS, CDR2 YFSETQ. In DNA, the CDR3 is TGCGCCAGCAGCTTGGGGGACCCTGGGAACGAGCAGTACTTC. It translates to CASSLGDPGNEQYF.

This clone was detected only once. This sequence joins TRBV15 and TRBJ1-4; TRBD1 aligns across 9 bases. The ends lost 1 base at V and 3 bases at J; junction bases unmatched: 6. This CDR3 has 17 amino acids. Looked up from germline, CDR1 is LNHNV and CDR2 is YYDKDF (reference sequence). CDR3 in amino acids: CATSRVGQGLANEKLFF. The CDR3 DNA reads TGTGCCACCAGCAGAGTCGGACAGGGGCTGGCTAATGAAAAACTGTTTTTT.

This chain uses TRBV27 with TRBJ1-1; D ambiguous. V was clipped by 3 bases and J by 0 bases, with 8 bases between them. CDR3 length equals 14 residues. From germline, CDR1 is MNHEY and CDR2 SMNVEV (reference sequence). As DNA, the CDR3 is TGTGCCAGCAGTTTCTACAGAATGAACACTGAAGCTTTCTTT. Residues: CASSFYRMNTEAFF.

The rearrangement links TRBV5-4 to TRBJ2-2; D unclear. This CDR3 has 15 residues. V lost 6 bases and J 2 bases, leaving 14 bases between the germline ends. CDR1 is SGHNT and CDR2 is YYREEE in the germline V gene (reference sequence). The CDR3 DNA is TGTGCCAGCACCTCCCAACTTAAAAACACCGGGGAGCTGTTTTTT. Encoded protein: CASTSQLKNTGELFF.

About this clone itself: A read error may account for a junction end that differs from germline. This chain uses TRBV7-6 with TRBJ1-1; no definite D call. The CDR3 runs 10 residues. The germline V gene has CDR1 SGHVS and CDR2 FNYEAQ. CDR3 nucleotide sequence: TGTGCCAGCAGCTTAGACACGGCGCTCTTT. Translating it yields CASSLDTALF.

This clone was counted only a few times. The gene calls are TRBV29-1 and TRBJ1-2; tentative D call: TRBD1 (5 bases). Germline V gene data show CDR1 as SQVTM and CDR2 as ANQGSEA. Trimming stripped 5 bases from V and 4 bases from J, with 20 bases between. The CDR3 runs to 15 residues. Here the CDR3 reads CSVRDPGPGSYGYTF. In DNA form, the CDR3 reads TGCAGCGTTCGAGACCCGGGACCTGGATCCTATGGCTACACCTTC.